This T cell receptor (beta chain) was identified during a study of blood T cell repertoires in COVID-19. About the study: The cDNA or gDNA used as material had been derived from T cells, B-cell-depleted T cells, or PBMCs.

Some clones are missing from TCRdb's copy, which holds only in-frame ones; the method was immunoSEQ multiplex PCR. The sample lists fewer than 150,000 clones, about 80% seen once, with approximately 6.5% in the top ten. With 1 base clipped from V and 7 bases from J, the junction kept 10 bases outside the gene matches. Germline V gene sequence: CDR1 SGHTA, CDR2 FQGNSA. The CDR3 extends over 16 amino acids. The sequence derives from a human donor in a cohort sampled during active COVID-19. The sequencing input was peripheral blood. The gene calls are TRBV7-2 and TRBJ2-3, with TRBD2 matching over 8 bases. The CDR3 sequence is CASSLDLTGGLNTQYF. CDR3 DNA: TGTGCCAGCAGCTTAGATTTAACGGGGGGGCTAAATACGCAGTATTTT.